One sample yielded the 4 T cell receptor beta chains listed below, sequenced in a study of OX40 agonist ivuxolimab in advanced cancers. Libraries were prepared by immunoSEQ multiplex PCR; TCRdb keeps only in-frame clonotypes and omits some of them. Of about 73,000 clones in the sample, 75% to 95% were seen once. The sequencing here drew on CD4+ or CD8+ T cells sorted from blood, taken in a trial of the OX40 agonist ivuxolimab. The source of these receptors is an adult with an advanced solid tumor such as melanoma, head and neck, liver or kidney cancer.

The chain joins TRBV7-3 to TRBJ2-5; no definite D call. This CDR3 is built from 13 residues. V gave up 4 bases and J gave up 4 bases, with 10 bases separating them. Germline-derived CDR1 and CDR2 are SGHTA and FQGTGA. The CDR3 coding sequence is TGTGCCAGCAGCTCATTTACGGGAGAGACCCAGTACTTC. The encoded protein is CASSSFTGETQYF. The whole variable domain, remainder taken from reference TRBV7-3 and TRBJ2-5, is GAGVSQTPSNKVTEKGKYVELRCDPISGHTALYWYRQSLGQGPEFLIYFQGTGAADDSGLPNDRFFAVRPEGSVSTLKIQRTERGDSAVYLCASSSFTGETQYFGPGTRLLVL.

The chain employs TRBV28 and TRBJ2-7, with TRBD2 identical over 11 bases. The CDR3 spans 18 residues. Per germline, CDR1 MDHEN and CDR2 SYDVKM. V lost 8 bases, J lost 0 bases, and 15 bases stayed unmatched. The CDR3 bases are TGTGCCAGCCCCCCGATGGGTCTAGCGGGAGGTCCCTCCTACGAGCAGTACTTC. This gives the protein CASPPMGLAGGPSYEQYF.

The gene calls are TRBV10-3 and TRBJ2-3; 12 bases match TRBD1. The CDR3 is made up of 16 amino acids. The V gene end was trimmed by 2 bases and the J gene end by 4 bases; junction bases not matched to a gene: 4. Germline assignment: CDR1 ENHRY and CDR2 SYGVKD. The DNA for the CDR3 is TGTGCCATCAGTGAGGGAGGGACAGGGGGCGCAGATACGCAGTATTTT. Translation gives CAISEGGTGGADTQYF.

The V and J genes are TRBV4-1 and TRBJ2-7, with no clear D. CDR1 and CDR2 (germline): MGHRA, YSYEKL. This CDR3 is built from 15 residues. The germline V and J ends were trimmed by 0 bases and 2 bases, with 11 bases remaining between them. CDR3 coding DNA: TGCGCCAGCAGCCAAGATACGTCCCAGGCCTACGAGCAGTACTTC. It yields the protein CASSQDTSQAYEQYF.